This entry is about one T cell receptor beta chain. Its antigen is not identified. Germline CDR1 and CDR2: SGHRS and YFSETQ. Trimming removed 3 bases from V and 6 bases from J, with 16 bases in between. The CDR3 has 15 amino acids. Repertoires were generated with immunoSEQ multiplex PCR, while TCRdb's copy carries only in-frame clones and drops some. Here the sample spans more than 2,000,000 clones, 90% to 95% being singletons. Donors had no recently reported acute infections or vaccinations and were HIV-negative. Naive CD45RA+ and memory CD45RA-negative subsets were split from CD4+ cells. The data were obtained in a study of shared clonotypes between healthy human individuals. Study in general: CD4 naive cells filled three plates per donor, CD4 memory three, CD8 naive two and CD8 memory one. Overall study results and limits: Estimated clonotype richness was generally higher in naive than memory subsets.

This rearrangement joins TRBV5-1 to TRBJ2-1; weak D call: TRBD2 (7 bases). The clonotype originates from a man aged 18 to 29 in good health. Some clones in this sample may be carry-over from other donors' samples. The sample was naive CD4+ T cells from PBMCs. Subset here: CD45RA+ positively selected. CDR3 DNA sequence: TGCGCCAGCAGCTCTCCCGGGGGGCTCGGCAATGAGCAGTTCTTC. It specifies CASSSPGGLGNEQFF. Together with reference TRBV5-1 and TRBJ2-1, the CDR3 gives the full variable domain: KAGVTQTPRYLIKTRGQQVTLSCSPISGHRSVSWYQQTPGQGLQFLFEYFSETQRNKGNFPGRFSGRQFSNSRSEMNVSTLELGDSALYLCASSSPGGLGNEQFFGPGTRLTVL.